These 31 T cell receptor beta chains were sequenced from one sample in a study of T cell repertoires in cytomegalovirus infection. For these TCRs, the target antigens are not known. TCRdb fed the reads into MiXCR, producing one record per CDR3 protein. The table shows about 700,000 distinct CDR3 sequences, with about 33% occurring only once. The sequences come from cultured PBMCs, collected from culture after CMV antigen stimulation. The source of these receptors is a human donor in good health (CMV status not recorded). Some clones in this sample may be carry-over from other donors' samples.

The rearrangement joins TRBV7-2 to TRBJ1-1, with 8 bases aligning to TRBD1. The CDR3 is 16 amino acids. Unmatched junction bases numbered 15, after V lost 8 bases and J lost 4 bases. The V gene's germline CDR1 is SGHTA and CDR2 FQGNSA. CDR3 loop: CASFSTPGGDPTEAFF. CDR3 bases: TGTGCCAGCTTTTCGACTCCAGGGGGCGATCCCACTGAAGCTTTCTTT.

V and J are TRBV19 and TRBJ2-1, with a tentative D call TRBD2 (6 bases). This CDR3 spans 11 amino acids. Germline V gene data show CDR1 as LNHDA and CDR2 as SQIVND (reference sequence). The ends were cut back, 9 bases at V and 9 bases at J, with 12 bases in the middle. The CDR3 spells CASTLAAEQFF. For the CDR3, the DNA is TGTGCCAGCACACTAGCAGCTGAGCAGTTCTTC.

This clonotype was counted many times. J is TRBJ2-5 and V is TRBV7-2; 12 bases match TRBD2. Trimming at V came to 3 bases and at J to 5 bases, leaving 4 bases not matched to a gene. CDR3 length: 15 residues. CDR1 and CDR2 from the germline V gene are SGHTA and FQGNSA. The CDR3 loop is CASSFRTSGTETQYF. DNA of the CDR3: TGTGCCAGCAGCTTTCGGACTAGCGGGACGGAGACCCAGTACTTC.

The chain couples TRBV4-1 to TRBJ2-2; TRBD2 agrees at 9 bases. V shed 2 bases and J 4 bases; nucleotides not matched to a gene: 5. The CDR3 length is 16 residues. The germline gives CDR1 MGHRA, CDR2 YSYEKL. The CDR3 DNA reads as TGCGCCAGCAGCCAAAGGACTAGCGTGGGCACCGGGGAGCTGTTTTTT. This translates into CASSQRTSVGTGELFF.

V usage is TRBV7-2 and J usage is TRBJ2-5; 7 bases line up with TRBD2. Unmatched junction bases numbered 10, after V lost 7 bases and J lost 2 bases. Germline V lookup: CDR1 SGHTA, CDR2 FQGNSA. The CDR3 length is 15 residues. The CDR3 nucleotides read TGTGCCAGCACCCTAAATGGGGGGGGGCAAGAGACCCAGTACTTC. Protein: CASTLNGGGQETQYF.

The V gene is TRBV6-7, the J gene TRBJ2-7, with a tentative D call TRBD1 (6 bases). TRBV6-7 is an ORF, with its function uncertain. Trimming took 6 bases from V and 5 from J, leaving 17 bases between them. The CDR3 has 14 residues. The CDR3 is CASSYQGPGHEQYF. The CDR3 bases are TGTGCCAGCAGCTACCAGGGGCCGGGCCACGAGCAGTACTTC.

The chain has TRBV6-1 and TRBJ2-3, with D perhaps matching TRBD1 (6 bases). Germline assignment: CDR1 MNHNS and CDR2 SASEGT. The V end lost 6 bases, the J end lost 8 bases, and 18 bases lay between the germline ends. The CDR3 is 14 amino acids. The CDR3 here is CASSHSGTPFTQYF. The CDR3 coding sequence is TGTGCCAGCAGCCACTCCGGGACACCTTTTACGCAGTATTTT.

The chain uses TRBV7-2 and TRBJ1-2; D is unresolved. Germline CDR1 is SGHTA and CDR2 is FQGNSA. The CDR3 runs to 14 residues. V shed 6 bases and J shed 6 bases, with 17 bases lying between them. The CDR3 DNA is TGTGCCAGCAGTTCCGGGTTGGGGTCTCATGGCTACACCTTC. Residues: CASSSGLGSHGYTF.

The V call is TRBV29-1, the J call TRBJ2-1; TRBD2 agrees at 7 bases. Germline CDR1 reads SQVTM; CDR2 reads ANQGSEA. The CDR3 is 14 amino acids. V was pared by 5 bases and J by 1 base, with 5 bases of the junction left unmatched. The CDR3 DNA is TGCAGCGTTTTGGCTAGCGGTTCCTACAATGAGCAGTTCTTC. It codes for CSVLASGSYNEQFF.

This chain's CDR3 is CSADGTDTQYF. DNA for the CDR3: TGCAGTGCTGACGGCACAGATACGCAGTATTTT. The chain is built from TRBV20-1 and TRBJ2-3, with no clear D. The CDR3 has 11 amino acids. The V end was cut by 5 bases, the J end by 1 base, with 4 bases between. Per the germline V gene, CDR1 is DFQATT and CDR2 is SNEGSKA (reference sequence).

CDR3 bases: TGTGCCAGCAGGAAAACAGGGAACACTGAAGCTTTCTTT. Protein product: CASRKTGNTEAFF. The gene calls are TRBV6-1 and TRBJ1-1; D perhaps matches TRBD1 (5 bases). The CDR3 length is 13 residues. Trimming took 6 bases from V and 1 from J, leaving 9 bases between them. Germline CDR1 and CDR2: MNHNS and SASEGT.

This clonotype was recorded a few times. CDR3 sequence (DNA): TGTGCCAGCAGTTCGGGGCAATCTAACTATGGCTACACCTTC. Protein: CASSSGQSNYGYTF. V is TRBV12-3 or TRBV12-4 and J is TRBJ1-2; D is perhaps TRBD1 (5 bases). V lost 4 bases and J lost 0, with 9 bases in between. The CDR3 consists of 14 residues.

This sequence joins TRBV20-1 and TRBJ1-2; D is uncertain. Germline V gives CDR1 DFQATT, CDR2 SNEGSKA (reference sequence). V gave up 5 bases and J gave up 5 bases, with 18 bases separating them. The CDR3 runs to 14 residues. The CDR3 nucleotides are TGCAGTGCTCTGACGGAGCCCGTTTCATATGGCTACACCTTC. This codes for CSALTEPVSYGYTF.

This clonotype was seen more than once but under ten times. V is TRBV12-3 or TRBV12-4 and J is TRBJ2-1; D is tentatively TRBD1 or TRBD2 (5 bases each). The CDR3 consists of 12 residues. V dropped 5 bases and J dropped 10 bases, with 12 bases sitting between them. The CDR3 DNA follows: TGTGCCAGCAGTACATCCGGGACCGAGCAGTTCTTC. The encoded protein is CASSTSGTEQFF.

The CDR3 is CASSISGTVNTGELFF. The DNA for the CDR3 is TGTGCCAGCAGCATTTCCGGGACGGTGAACACCGGGGAGCTGTTTTTT. The rearrangement joins TRBV11-2 to TRBJ2-2; possibly TRBD1 or TRBD2 for D (5 bases each). There are 16 residues in the CDR3. V shed 5 bases and J shed 1 base, with 14 bases lying between them. Germline V lookup: CDR1 SGHAT, CDR2 FQNNGV.

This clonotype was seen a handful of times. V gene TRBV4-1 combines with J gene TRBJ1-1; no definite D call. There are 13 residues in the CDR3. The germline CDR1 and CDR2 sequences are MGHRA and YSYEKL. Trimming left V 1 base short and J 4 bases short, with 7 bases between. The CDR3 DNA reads TGCGCCAGCAGCCAAGTGGTCCTCACTGAAGCTTTCTTT. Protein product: CASSQVVLTEAFF.

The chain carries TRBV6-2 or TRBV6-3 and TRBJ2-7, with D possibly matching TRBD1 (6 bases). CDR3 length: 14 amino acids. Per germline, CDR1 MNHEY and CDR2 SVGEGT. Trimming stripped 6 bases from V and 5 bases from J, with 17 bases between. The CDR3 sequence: CASRARSNRDEQYF. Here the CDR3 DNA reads TGTGCCAGCAGAGCACGATCAAACAGGGACGAGCAGTACTTC.

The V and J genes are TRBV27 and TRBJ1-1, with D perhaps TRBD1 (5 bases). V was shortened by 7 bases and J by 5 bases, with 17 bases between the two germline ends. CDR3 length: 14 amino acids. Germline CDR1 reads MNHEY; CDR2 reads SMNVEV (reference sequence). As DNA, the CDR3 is TGTGCCAGCACCCCAGGGCAGGGATGGACTGAAGCTTTCTTT. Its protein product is CASTPGQGWTEAFF.

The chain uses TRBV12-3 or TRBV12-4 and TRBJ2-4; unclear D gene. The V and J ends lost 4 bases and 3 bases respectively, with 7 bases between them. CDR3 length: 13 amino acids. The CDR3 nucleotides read TGTGCCAGCAGTTCAGGAAACAAAAACATTCAGTACTTC. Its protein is CASSSGNKNIQYF.

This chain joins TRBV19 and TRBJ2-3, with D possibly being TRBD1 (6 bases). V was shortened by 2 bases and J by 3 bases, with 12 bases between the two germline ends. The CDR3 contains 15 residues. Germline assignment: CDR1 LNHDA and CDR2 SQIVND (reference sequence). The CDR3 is CASSINREVTDTQYF. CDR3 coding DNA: TGTGCCAGTAGTATAAACAGGGAAGTTACAGATACGCAGTATTTT.

Written as DNA, the CDR3 is TGTGCCAGCAACTTTAGGGGGCCGTCGGCTTCCTACGAGCAGTACTTC. This encodes CASNFRGPSASYEQYF. The rearrangement uses TRBV6-2 or TRBV6-3 and TRBJ2-7, with TRBD1 identical over 7 bases. The CDR3 sequence is 16 residues long. The germline V gene encodes CDR1 MNHEY and CDR2 SVGEGT. With V trimmed by 7 bases and J by 1 base, 13 bases remained unmatched.

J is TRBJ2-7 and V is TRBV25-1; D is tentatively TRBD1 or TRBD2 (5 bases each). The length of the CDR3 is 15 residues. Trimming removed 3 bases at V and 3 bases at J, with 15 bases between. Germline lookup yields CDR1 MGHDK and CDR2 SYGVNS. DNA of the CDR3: TGTGCCAGCAGTGACGAGGTCGCGAGGGGCTACGAGCAGTACTTC. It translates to CASSDEVARGYEQYF.

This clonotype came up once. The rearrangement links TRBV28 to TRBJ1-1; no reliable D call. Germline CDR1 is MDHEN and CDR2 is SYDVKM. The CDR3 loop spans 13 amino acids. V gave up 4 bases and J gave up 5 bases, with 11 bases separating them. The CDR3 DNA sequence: TGTGCCAGCAGTTCGCTTTTGAGGACTGAAGCTTTCTTT. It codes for CASSSLLRTEAFF.

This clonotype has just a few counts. The CDR3, as DNA: TGTGCCAGCAGCCCAGGGCCGGGAAATTCACCCCTCCACTTT. Protein sequence: CASSPGPGNSPLHF. The rearrangement uses TRBV6-2 or TRBV6-3 and TRBJ1-6; maybe TRBD1 (5 bases). CDR1 and CDR2 (germline): MNHEY, SVGEGT. V shed 6 bases and J shed 7 bases, with 13 bases lying between them. The CDR3 loop spans 14 amino acids.

The CDR3 DNA sequence: TGCGCCAGCAGCCAAGATCACGTGGGAGGCCCGAACACCGGGGAGCTGTTTTTT. Protein product: CASSQDHVGGPNTGELFF. The chain joins TRBV4-1 to TRBJ2-2, with D perhaps TRBD2 (6 bases). CDR1 is MGHRA, CDR2 YSYEKL, per germline. The CDR3 is 18 residues long. Trimming cost V 0 bases and J 0 bases, with 14 bases left between them.

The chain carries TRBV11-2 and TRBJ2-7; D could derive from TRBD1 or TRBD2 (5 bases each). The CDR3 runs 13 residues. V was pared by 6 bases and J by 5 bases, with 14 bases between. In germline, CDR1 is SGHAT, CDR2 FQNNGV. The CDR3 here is CASRFRGSNEQYF. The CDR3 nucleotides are TGTGCCAGCAGGTTTCGGGGCTCAAACGAGCAGTACTTC.

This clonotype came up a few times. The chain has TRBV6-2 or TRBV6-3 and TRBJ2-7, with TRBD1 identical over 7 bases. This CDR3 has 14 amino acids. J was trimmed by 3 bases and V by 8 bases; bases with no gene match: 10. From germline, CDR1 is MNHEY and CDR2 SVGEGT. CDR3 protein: CASQSTGKIYEQYF. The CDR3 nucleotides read TGTGCCAGCCAATCGACAGGGAAGATCTACGAGCAGTACTTC.

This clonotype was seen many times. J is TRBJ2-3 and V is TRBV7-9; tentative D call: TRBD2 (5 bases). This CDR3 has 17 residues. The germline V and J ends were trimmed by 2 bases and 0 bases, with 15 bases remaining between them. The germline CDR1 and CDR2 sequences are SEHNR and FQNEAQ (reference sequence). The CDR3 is CASSLLRTYPSTDTQYF. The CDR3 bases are TGTGCCAGCAGCTTACTACGGACTTACCCTAGCACAGATACGCAGTATTTT.

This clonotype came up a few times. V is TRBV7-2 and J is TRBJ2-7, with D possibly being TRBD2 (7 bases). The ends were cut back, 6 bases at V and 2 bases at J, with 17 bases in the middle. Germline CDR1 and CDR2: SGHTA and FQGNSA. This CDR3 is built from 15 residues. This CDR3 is CASSPLKGGPYEQYF. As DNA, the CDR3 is TGTGCCAGCAGTCCACTTAAGGGGGGGCCCTACGAGCAGTACTTC.

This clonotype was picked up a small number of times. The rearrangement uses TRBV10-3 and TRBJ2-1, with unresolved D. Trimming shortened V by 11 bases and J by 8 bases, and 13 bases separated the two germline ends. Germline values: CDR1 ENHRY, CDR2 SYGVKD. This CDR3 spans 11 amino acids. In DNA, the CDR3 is TGTGCCTCGCAGGATATCTATGAGCAGTTCTTC. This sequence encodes CASQDIYEQFF.

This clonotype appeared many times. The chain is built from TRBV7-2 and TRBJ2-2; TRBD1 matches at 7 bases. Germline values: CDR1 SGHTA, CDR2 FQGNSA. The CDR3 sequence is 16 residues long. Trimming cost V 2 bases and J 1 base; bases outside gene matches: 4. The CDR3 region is CASSLSRTGNTGELFF. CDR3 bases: TGTGCCAGCAGCTTAAGTCGGACAGGGAACACCGGGGAGCTGTTTTTT.